The 5 T cell receptor beta chains below were found in one sample sequenced in a study of CD8 T cells in Susac syndrome. Reverse transcription of about 0.5 to 1 ug RNA used random hexamers. From the immunoSEQ multiplex PCR reads, TCRdb called clonotypes with MiXCR, one entry per CDR3 protein. The sample lists under 350,000 distinct CDR3 sequences, 92% occurring once. The sample consisted of CD4+ T cells from PBMCs. Receptors originate from a human donor with multiple sclerosis.

J is TRBJ1-1 and V is TRBV7-9; D is ambiguous. CDR3 length equals 15 residues. V gave up 2 bases and J gave up 4 bases, with 14 bases separating them. Looked up from germline, CDR1 is SEHNR and CDR2 is FQNEAQ (reference sequence). In DNA, the CDR3 is TGTGCCAGCAGCTTACGAGAGACAATGACCACTGAAGCTTTCTTT. As protein: CASSLRETMTTEAFF.

The gene calls are TRBV2 and TRBJ2-2; weak D call: TRBD2 (6 bases). The CDR3 has 13 residues. The V end was cut by 5 bases, the J end by 6 bases, with 10 bases between. The germline gives CDR1 SNHLY, CDR2 FYNNEI. Here the CDR3 reads CASSLLAAGELFF. In nucleotides, the CDR3 is TGTGCCAGCAGTTTACTAGCTGCCGGGGAGCTGTTTTTT.

As regards this clonotype: Sequence at one end of the junction differs from germline and may be a read error. The J gene is TRBJ1-1, the V gene TRBV30; 12 bases match TRBD1. Per germline, CDR1 GTSNPN and CDR2 SVGIG (reference sequence). The CDR3 runs 12 residues. CDR3 bases: TGTGCCTGGAGCCCAGGGGACAGGGGGCCGGGTTTT. Translated, it gives CAWSPGDRGPGF.

The V gene is TRBV3-1, the J gene TRBJ1-5; D gene uncertain. The V gene lost 5 bases and the J gene lost 2 bases, with 13 bases spanning the gap. In germline, CDR1 is LGHDT, CDR2 YNNKEL (reference sequence). This CDR3 contains 15 residues. In nucleotides, the CDR3 is TGTGCCAGCAGCAACATAGGCAGTGGCAATCAGCCCCAGCATTTT. Protein sequence: CASSNIGSGNQPQHF.

The chain employs TRBV16 and TRBJ1-5; D is ambiguous. From germline, CDR1 is KGHSY and CDR2 FQNENV. Trimming shortened V by 0 bases and J by 3 bases, and 12 bases separated the two germline ends. This CDR3 comprises 16 residues. Written as DNA, the CDR3 is TGTGCCAGCAGCCAATCAGGAGGGAGCGACAATCAGCCCCAGCATTTT. As protein: CASSQSGGSDNQPQHF.